This T cell receptor (beta chain) derives from a study of shared clonotypes between healthy human individuals. Findings and limits, study-wide: Having only a few donors restricted how much genetic and exposure-history diversity was captured. Rarefaction demonstrated incomplete sorted-subset sequencing despite large depth.

As regards this clone: Its antigen is currently unknown.

Donors were healthy HIV-negative adults without recently reported acute infections or vaccinations. Using immunoSEQ multiplex PCR, the repertoire was profiled, and TCRdb retains in-frame clones only, with some absent. The data hold some 1.4 million clones, with more than 95% observed a single time. Germline lookup yields CDR1 SGHVS and CDR2 FNYEAQ. There are 19 residues in the CDR3. Losses at the gene ends were 3 bases for V and 0 bases for J; bases not matched to a gene: 14. V gene TRBV7-6 combines with J gene TRBJ1-3; 7 bases fit TRBD1. The TCR originated in a man between 25 and 39 years old in good health. The sequencing sample was made of naive CD4+ T cells sorted from blood. Subset here: CD45RA+ positively selected. The CDR3 coding sequence is TGTGCCAGCAGCTTGTTTCTACCTGACAGGGCCTCCTCTGGAAACACCATATATTTT. It encodes CASSLFLPDRASSGNTIYF. The entire variable domain, with the rest obtained from reference TRBV7-6 and TRBJ1-3, is as follows: GAGVSQSPRYKVTKRGQDVALRCDPISGHVSLYWYRQALGQGPEFLTYFNYEAQQDKSGLPNDRFSAERPEGSISTLTIQRTEQRDSAMYRCASSLFLPDRASSGNTIYFGEGSWLTVV.